This is a list of T cell receptor beta chains from one sample in a study of memory CD4+ T cells and cytomegalovirus serostatus. Data came from immunoSEQ multiplex PCR; TCRdb stores just in-frame clones and leaves some out. The table includes about 56,000 clones, over 80% detected once. Sequencing was done on a sample of memory CD4+ T cells from blood. These receptors all stem from an adult in good health and CMV-seronegative. CDR3s include the opening cysteine and the closing phenylalanine or tryptophan. The order of the fields is V gene, clone size, J gene, D gene, CDR3 protein, CDR3 DNA. D genes are given only for firm matches. Expanded clones are given a class, and other clones once, few, many or no size at all.

v_call: TRBV28; clone_size: medium-sized; j_call: TRBJ2-2; d_call: NA; cdr3_aa: CASSLNTGELFF; cdr3_nt: TGTGCCAGCAGTTTAAACACCGGGGAGCTGTTTTTT
v_call: TRBV7-2; clone_size: NA; j_call: TRBJ1-6; d_call: TRBD1; cdr3_aa: CASSPGDRTSSYNSPLHF; cdr3_nt: TGTGCCAGCAGCCCTGGGGACAGGACGAGCTCCTATAATTCACCCCTCCACTTT
v_call: TRBV9; clone_size: NA; j_call: TRBJ1-3; d_call: NA; cdr3_aa: CASSALGTSGNTIYF; cdr3_nt: TGTGCCAGCAGCGCCTTGGGGACCTCTGGAAACACCATATATTTT
v_call: TRBV2; clone_size: NA; j_call: TRBJ2-6; d_call: NA; cdr3_aa: CASGGSGANVLTF; cdr3_nt: TGTGCCAGTGGGGGTTCTGGGGCCAACGTCCTGACTTTC
v_call: TRBV14; clone_size: NA; j_call: TRBJ2-4; d_call: TRBD1; cdr3_aa: CASSPRTGVAKNIQYF; cdr3_nt: TGTGCCAGCAGCCCACGGACAGGGGTGGCCAAAAACATTCAGTACTTC
v_call: TRBV29-1; clone_size: few; j_call: TRBJ1-6; d_call: TRBD1; cdr3_aa: CSVKTGPLSPLHF; cdr3_nt: TGCAGCGTTAAGACAGGGCCTCTTTCACCCCTCCACTTT
v_call: TRBV11-3; clone_size: once; j_call: TRBJ1-2; d_call: NA; cdr3_aa: CASSLGPDWPYGYTF; cdr3_nt: TGTGCCAGCAGCTTAGGGCCAGACTGGCCGTATGGCTACACCTTC
v_call: TRBV7-2; clone_size: NA; j_call: TRBJ2-5; d_call: NA; cdr3_aa: CASSLGAQETQYF; cdr3_nt: TGTGCCAGCAGCTTGGGAGCGCAAGAGACCCAGTACTTC
v_call: TRBV4-2; clone_size: NA; j_call: TRBJ2-3; d_call: NA; cdr3_aa: CASSQEDSSTDTQYF; cdr3_nt: TGTGCCAGCAGCCAAGAGGACTCTAGCACAGATACGCAGTATTTT
v_call: TRBV9; clone_size: NA; j_call: TRBJ2-1; d_call: TRBD2; cdr3_aa: CASSALAGGSWDEQFF; cdr3_nt: TGTGCCAGCAGCGCACTAGCGGGGGGGTCCTGGGATGAGCAGTTCTTC
v_call: TRBV7-2; clone_size: NA; j_call: TRBJ2-5; d_call: TRBD2; cdr3_aa: CASKVGGGQETQYF; cdr3_nt: TGTGCCAGCAAGGTCGGGGGGGGCCAGGAGACCCAGTACTTC
v_call: TRBV5-1; clone_size: NA; j_call: TRBJ1-1; d_call: TRBD1; cdr3_aa: CASSSGTGVAEAFF; cdr3_nt: TGCGCCAGCAGCTCCGGGACAGGGGTGGCTGAAGCTTTCTTT
v_call: TRBV14; clone_size: few; j_call: TRBJ2-3; d_call: TRBD2; cdr3_aa: CASSQGVSGGWADTQYF; cdr3_nt: TGTGCCAGCAGCCAAGGTGTGAGCGGGGGCTGGGCAGATACGCAGTATTTT
v_call: TRBV5-6; clone_size: NA; j_call: TRBJ2-7; d_call: NA; cdr3_aa: CASSRGAVPYEQYF; cdr3_nt: TGTGCCAGCAGCCGGGGAGCGGTCCCCTACGAGCAGTACTTC
v_call: TRBV28; clone_size: NA; j_call: TRBJ2-7; d_call: NA; cdr3_aa: CASSQFGSVGSYEQYF; cdr3_nt: TGTGCCAGCAGTCAGTTTGGGAGCGTTGGCTCCTACGAGCAGTACTTC
v_call: TRBV7-2; clone_size: NA; j_call: TRBJ2-1; d_call: NA; cdr3_aa: CASSPGGVYEQFF; cdr3_nt: TGTGCCAGCAGCCCAGGGGGGGTCTATGAGCAGTTCTTC
v_call: TRBV12-1; clone_size: NA; j_call: TRBJ2-1; d_call: NA; cdr3_aa: CASSFGGTNNEQFF; cdr3_nt: TGTGCCAGCAGCTTTGGCGGTACTAACAATGAGCAGTTCTTC
v_call: TRBV5-4; clone_size: NA; j_call: TRBJ1-2; d_call: NA; cdr3_aa: CASSLGQPYGHTF; cdr3_nt: TGTGCCAGCAGCTTGGGGCAGCCCTATGGCCACACCTTC
v_call: TRBV19; clone_size: NA; j_call: TRBJ2-3; d_call: NA; cdr3_aa: CASSIGTASSTDTQYF; cdr3_nt: TGTGCCAGTAGTATAGGGACCGCTTCTAGCACAGATACGCAGTATTTT
v_call: TRBV5-1; clone_size: NA; j_call: TRBJ1-2; d_call: NA; cdr3_aa: CASSETTTGGYTF; cdr3_nt: TGCGCCAGCAGCGAGACCACGACAGGCGGCTACACCTTC
v_call: TRBV6-5; clone_size: NA; j_call: TRBJ1-2; d_call: NA; cdr3_aa: CASSPTGNGYTF; cdr3_nt: TGTGCCAGCAGTCCTACAGGGAATGGCTACACCTTC
v_call: TRBV27; clone_size: NA; j_call: TRBJ1-1; d_call: TRBD1; cdr3_aa: CASSPGDRYNTEAFF; cdr3_nt: TGTGCCAGCAGTCCCGGGGACAGATATAACACTGAAGCTTTCTTT
v_call: TRBV6-5; clone_size: NA; j_call: TRBJ1-1; d_call: NA; cdr3_aa: CASRHQGINTEAFF; cdr3_nt: TGTGCCAGCAGACACCAGGGGATCAACACTGAAGCTTTCTTT
v_call: TRBV7-9; clone_size: NA; j_call: TRBJ2-2; d_call: TRBD1; cdr3_aa: CASSSGTGANTGELFF; cdr3_nt: TGTGCCAGCAGCTCGGGGACAGGTGCGAACACCGGGGAGCTGTTTTTT
v_call: TRBV28; clone_size: NA; j_call: TRBJ2-4; d_call: NA; cdr3_aa: CASQWLAKNIQYF; cdr3_nt: TGTGCCAGCCAATGGTTAGCCAAAAACATTCAGTACTTC
v_call: TRBV6-5; clone_size: NA; j_call: TRBJ1-2; d_call: NA; cdr3_aa: CASSYHGMGQGGYTF; cdr3_nt: TGTGCCAGCAGTTACCATGGGATGGGCCAGGGGGGCTACACCTTC
v_call: TRBV30; clone_size: NA; j_call: TRBJ1-4; d_call: NA; cdr3_aa: CAWSRQGNEKLFF; cdr3_nt: TGTGCCTGGAGTCGTCAGGGGAATGAAAAACTGTTTTTT
v_call: TRBV7-2; clone_size: NA; j_call: TRBJ1-1; d_call: TRBD1; cdr3_aa: CASSLGSGGGGTEAFF; cdr3_nt: TGTGCCAGCAGCTTAGGGTCAGGGGGAGGGGGCACTGAAGCTTTCTTT
v_call: TRBV7-3; clone_size: few; j_call: TRBJ2-3; d_call: TRBD2; cdr3_aa: CASSPLAGGYWNTQYF; cdr3_nt: TGTGCCAGCAGCCCCTTAGCGGGGGGGTATTGGAATACGCAGTATTTT
v_call: TRBV4-2; clone_size: NA; j_call: TRBJ1-2; d_call: NA; cdr3_aa: CASTLSDMASTGYTF; cdr3_nt: TGTGCCAGCACCCTTTCTGACATGGCCTCGACGGGCTACACCTTC
v_call: TRBV7-9; clone_size: NA; j_call: TRBJ2-2; d_call: NA; cdr3_aa: CATFIVGELFF; cdr3_nt: TGTGCCACCTTCATTGTCGGGGAGCTGTTTTTT
v_call: TRBV11-1; clone_size: NA; j_call: TRBJ1-5; d_call: NA; cdr3_aa: CASSRDRTWPQHF; cdr3_nt: TGTGCCAGCAGCCGCGACAGGACCTGGCCCCAGCATTTT
v_call: TRBV5-6; clone_size: once; j_call: TRBJ1-1; d_call: NA; cdr3_aa: CASSLVGGEGTEAFF; cdr3_nt: TGTGCCAGCAGCTTGGTCGGGGGCGAGGGCACTGAAGCTTTCTTT
v_call: TRBV11-2; clone_size: NA; j_call: TRBJ2-2; d_call: NA; cdr3_aa: CASSFHGNTGELFF; cdr3_nt: TGTGCCAGCAGCTTCCACGGGAACACCGGGGAGCTGTTTTTT
v_call: TRBV6-1; clone_size: NA; j_call: TRBJ1-2; d_call: TRBD1; cdr3_aa: CASAQGANYGYTF; cdr3_nt: TGTGCCAGTGCACAGGGGGCTAACTATGGCTACACCTTC
v_call: TRBV6-6; clone_size: NA; j_call: TRBJ2-7; d_call: NA; cdr3_aa: CASSYNTGATYEQYF; cdr3_nt: TGTGCCAGCAGTTACAATACCGGGGCCACCTACGAGCAGTACTTC
v_call: TRBV10-3; clone_size: NA; j_call: TRBJ2-2; d_call: TRBD1; cdr3_aa: CAISGQGLNTGELFF; cdr3_nt: TGTGCCATCAGTGGACAGGGGTTGAACACCGGGGAGCTGTTTTTT
v_call: TRBV9; clone_size: NA; j_call: TRBJ2-5; d_call: TRBD2; cdr3_aa: CASSVGNSGGAIETQYF; cdr3_nt: TGTGCCAGCAGCGTAGGAAATAGCGGGGGGGCCATCGAGACCCAGTACTTC
v_call: TRBV11-1; clone_size: NA; j_call: TRBJ2-3; d_call: NA; cdr3_aa: CASSPSKWSTDTQYF; cdr3_nt: TGTGCCAGCAGCCCAAGCAAGTGGAGCACAGATACGCAGTATTTT
v_call: TRBV10-2; clone_size: NA; j_call: TRBJ2-3; d_call: NA; cdr3_aa: CASGRGGSTDTQYF; cdr3_nt: TGCGCCAGCGGAAGGGGGGGAAGCACAGATACGCAGTATTTT
v_call: TRBV10-1; clone_size: NA; j_call: TRBJ1-2; d_call: NA; cdr3_aa: CASSESTTSSRRGPCGYTF; cdr3_nt: TGCGCCAGCAGTGAGTCGACGACCAGCAGCAGGCGGGGGCCTTGTGGCTACACCTTC